This passage covers 32 T cell receptor beta chains from one sample sequenced in a study of shared clonotypes between healthy human individuals. Profiling relied on immunoSEQ multiplex PCR, and the TCRdb table lists in-frame clones only, not all of them. The table includes 100,000 or so clones, around 64% detected once. The sample comprised memory CD8+ T cells sorted from blood. Subset indicated: CD45RO+ cells pooled with CCR7-negative TemRA cells. These receptors came from a woman aged 30 to 39 in good health.

This clone was observed a handful of times. The gene calls are TRBV4-2 and TRBJ2-3; TRBD2 agrees at 7 bases. Looked up from germline, CDR1 is LGHNA and CDR2 is YNFKEQ. V shed 5 bases and J 4 bases; nucleotides not matched to a gene: 6. The CDR3 runs to 14 residues. The CDR3 loop reads CASSGSGEADTQYF. The CDR3 nucleotides read TGTGCCAGCAGCGGGAGCGGGGAGGCAGATACGCAGTATTTT.

This clone has just a few counts. The chain has TRBV25-1 and TRBJ2-5; 12 nucleotides align to TRBD2. Germline V gene sequence: CDR1 MGHDK, CDR2 SYGVNS. The J segment lost 6 bases and the V segment lost 8 bases, leaving 16 bases of the junction unmatched. The CDR3 contains 17 residues. The CDR3, as DNA: TGTGCCAGCCTCGACGGGGCTAGCGGGAGGGCCCACCAGACCCAGTACTTC. Protein sequence: CASLDGASGRAHQTQYF.

The chain uses TRBV11-3 and TRBJ2-4; D perhaps matches TRBD1 (7 bases). The ends were cut back, 4 bases at V and 3 bases at J, with 22 bases in the middle. CDR3 length: 18 residues. Germline V lookup: CDR1 SGHNT, CDR2 YENEEA. The CDR3 sequence is CASSSGGGQDPDKNIQYF. The CDR3 DNA sequence: TGTGCCAGCAGCTCAGGAGGGGGCCAGGATCCAGACAAAAACATTCAGTACTTC. The complete variable domain, with remaining parts taken from reference TRBV11-3 and TRBJ2-4, reads EAGVVQSPRYKIIEKKQPVAFWCNPISGHNTLYWYLQNLGQGPELLIRYENEEAVDDSQLPKDRFSAERLKGVDSTLKIQPAELGDSAVYLCASSSGGGQDPDKNIQYFGAGTRLSVL.

The chain employs TRBV11-2 and TRBJ2-3; D is uncertain. Germline-derived CDR1 and CDR2 are SGHAT and FQNNGV. V was pared by 5 bases and J by 1 base, with 13 bases between. The CDR3 consists of 15 residues. The CDR3, as DNA: TGTGCCAGCAGCACACGGGTGTTTGGCACAGATACGCAGTATTTT. Encoded protein: CASSTRVFGTDTQYF.

The J gene is TRBJ2-3, the V gene TRBV15; tentative D call: TRBD2 (6 bases). This CDR3 is 16 amino acids long. Trimming stripped 8 bases from V and 2 bases from J, with 20 bases between. Germline V gives CDR1 LNHNV, CDR2 YYDKDF (reference sequence). CDR3 nucleotides: TGTGCCACCTCTTCTCGTCGGACTATCGACACAGATACGCAGTATTTT. Translated, it gives CATSSRRTIDTDTQYF.

This clone was detected a few times. The chain recombines TRBV6-4 with TRBJ1-5, with 12 bases identical to TRBD1. This CDR3 has 15 residues. Germline V gene data show CDR1 as MRHNA and CDR2 as SNTAGT. The trim removed 6 bases at V and 6 bases at J, leaving 6 bases unmatched. The DNA of the CDR3 is TGTGCCAGCAGCGAGGGACAGGGGGCAGGTCAGCCCCAGCATTTT. It yields the protein CASSEGQGAGQPQHF.

V usage is TRBV27 and J usage is TRBJ2-1; 12 positions match TRBD2. CDR1 is MNHEY, CDR2 SMNVEV, per germline (reference sequence). Germline trimming cut 5 bases from V and 9 bases from J; bases unmatched to any gene: 8. The CDR3 spans 15 residues. CDR3 nucleotides: TGTGCCAGCAGTCCACTAGCGGGAGGCCGTGGTGAGCAGTTCTTC. Its protein is CASSPLAGGRGEQFF.

This clone was picked up one time. The J gene is TRBJ2-1, the V gene TRBV9; 9 positions match TRBD1. Germline trimming cut 2 bases from V and 4 bases from J; bases unmatched to any gene: 10. The germline V gene encodes CDR1 SGDLS and CDR2 YYNGEE. The CDR3 totals 17 residues. DNA for the CDR3: TGTGCCAGCAGCGTTTCATGGGACAGGGCGATTTACAATGAGCAGTTCTTC. This codes for CASSVSWDRAIYNEQFF.

This clone was recorded a few times. This sequence joins TRBV5-6 and TRBJ1-3; no definite D call. The V gene's germline CDR1 is SGHDT and CDR2 YYEEEE. The CDR3 contains 13 residues. Trimming pared 0 bases from V and 1 base from J, leaving 2 bases between. The DNA for the CDR3 is TGTGCCAGCAGCTTGGGATCTGGAAACACCATATATTTT. It is translated as CASSLGSGNTIYF.

This chain uses TRBV11-2 with TRBJ2-4; 8 bases fit TRBD1. J was trimmed by 8 bases and V by 5 bases; bases with no gene match: 14. The CDR3 sequence is 16 residues long. The germline gives CDR1 SGHAT, CDR2 FQNNGV. CDR3 in amino acids: CASSGQGPDKNDIQYF. Here the CDR3 DNA reads TGTGCCAGCAGCGGACAGGGTCCGGATAAAAATGACATTCAGTACTTC.

V usage is TRBV4-2 and J usage is TRBJ2-6, with D unresolved. This CDR3 contains 16 residues. V was cut by 0 bases and J by 2 bases, with 8 bases left in between. The germline V gene encodes CDR1 LGHNA and CDR2 YNFKEQ. In DNA form, the CDR3 reads TGTGCCAGCAGCCAAGATAGTACGGCTGGGGCCAACGTCCTGACTTTC. Its protein is CASSQDSTAGANVLTF.

V gene TRBV25-1 combines with J gene TRBJ1-1, with D perhaps TRBD1 (6 bases). The CDR3 extends over 12 amino acids. With 8 bases removed from V and 7 bases from J, the gap between germline ends came to 14 bases. Germline V gene data show CDR1 as MGHDK and CDR2 as SYGVNS. The CDR3, as DNA: TGTGCCAGCCAACAGGGAGTTGATGAAGCTTTCTTT. It encodes CASQQGVDEAFF.

This clone is a singleton in its sample. The chain employs TRBV4-1 and TRBJ2-7; D is perhaps TRBD2 (5 bases). The germline gives CDR1 MGHRA, CDR2 YSYEKL. The CDR3 extends over 16 amino acids. V gave up 3 bases and J gave up 0 bases, with 15 bases separating them. The CDR3 sequence is CASSHTAIGSSYEQYF. CDR3 DNA: TGCGCCAGCAGCCATACAGCTATTGGGAGCTCCTACGAGCAGTACTTC.

The chain employs TRBV7-9 and TRBJ1-4; maybe TRBD1 (6 bases). Trimming stripped 8 bases from V and 5 bases from J, with 9 bases between. The CDR3 extends over 12 amino acids. Germline V gene data show CDR1 as SEHNR and CDR2 as FQNEAQ (reference sequence). The CDR3, as DNA: TGTGCCAGCGGACAGTCGAATGAAAAACTGTTTTTT. Protein sequence: CASGQSNEKLFF.

The chain joins TRBV6-6 to TRBJ2-7, with 8 bases that match TRBD1. The V segment lost 10 bases and the J segment 1 base; nucleotides outside the gene matches: 9. The CDR3 spans 14 residues. CDR1 and CDR2 (germline): MNHNY, SVGAGI (reference sequence). CDR3 nucleotide sequence: TGTGCCACCCACCGCGACAGGGGTTCCTACGAGCAGTACTTC. It codes for CATHRDRGSYEQYF.

This clone was seen a few times. The chain uses TRBV25-1 and TRBJ2-3; D gene unclear. Germline assignment: CDR1 MGHDK and CDR2 SYGVNS. Trimming took 4 bases from V and 2 from J, leaving 10 bases between them. The CDR3 is 14 residues long. For the CDR3, the DNA is TGTGCCAGCAGTGGGCAGACGGACACAGATACGCAGTATTTT. As protein: CASSGQTDTDTQYF. Complete variable domain (other parts from reference TRBV25-1 and TRBJ2-3): EADIYQTPRYLVIGTGKKITLECSQTMGHDKMYWYQQDPGMELHLIHYSYGVNSTEKGDLSSESTVSRIRTEHFPLTLESARPSHTSQYLCASSGQTDTDTQYFGPGTRLTVL.

This clone has a handful of counts. The chain uses TRBV28 and TRBJ1-5; no firm D call. Per the germline V gene, CDR1 is MDHEN and CDR2 is SYDVKM. The V end was cut by 5 bases, the J end by 1 base, with 15 bases between. This CDR3 is 16 amino acids long. The CDR3 here is CASSRWGDGSNQPQHF. The CDR3 DNA is TGTGCCAGCAGTAGGTGGGGTGATGGGAGCAATCAGCCCCAGCATTTT.

The chain has TRBV5-1 and TRBJ2-3; D possibly corresponds to TRBD2 (5 bases). The ends were cut back, 3 bases at V and 2 bases at J, with 13 bases in the middle. The CDR3 length is 15 residues. CDR1 is SGHRS, CDR2 YFSETQ, per germline. The CDR3 is CASSWSSGHTDTQYF. CDR3 in DNA: TGCGCCAGCAGCTGGTCGAGCGGCCACACAGATACGCAGTATTTT.

The genes are TRBV11-2 and TRBJ2-3; TRBD2 matches at 11 bases. V shed 3 bases, J shed 4 bases, and the junction held 9 bases outside the gene matches. Germline CDR1 is SGHAT and CDR2 is FQNNGV. The CDR3 has 17 amino acids. In DNA form, the CDR3 reads TGTGCCAGCAGCTTCTCGGGACTAGCGGATCGATCAGATACGCAGTATTTT. This gives the protein CASSFSGLADRSDTQYF.

This chain joins TRBV2 and TRBJ2-1; 10 bases fit TRBD1. Germline V gene lookup returns CDR1 SNHLY and CDR2 FYNNEI. The V segment lost 2 bases and the J segment 4 bases; nucleotides outside the gene matches: 11. The CDR3 is made up of 18 amino acids. The DNA for the CDR3 is TGTGCCAGCAGTGAACGAACGGGACAGGGGTTGGGGTACAATGAGCAGTTCTTC. Amino acid sequence: CASSERTGQGLGYNEQFF.

This chain uses TRBV11-2 with TRBJ2-1; 9 nucleotides line up with TRBD1. Per the germline V gene, CDR1 is SGHAT and CDR2 is FQNNGV. The CDR3 consists of 16 residues. The V and J ends lost 3 bases and 9 bases, in that order; junction bases with no gene match: 12. CDR3 sequence reads: CASSLGQGGFVSEQFF. The CDR3 region has the DNA TGTGCCAGCAGCTTGGGACAGGGAGGCTTCGTTAGTGAGCAGTTCTTC.

The rearrangement uses TRBV27 and TRBJ2-3, with 9 bases aligning to TRBD1. Losses at the gene ends were 1 base for V and 4 bases for J; bases not matched to a gene: 3. This CDR3 region has 15 residues. CDR1 and CDR2 (germline): MNHEY, SMNVEV (reference sequence). CDR3 region: CASSLYGTGSDTQYF. Here the CDR3 DNA reads TGTGCCAGCAGTTTATATGGGACAGGGTCAGATACGCAGTATTTT.

The chain carries TRBV27 and TRBJ1-2; TRBD1 agrees at 12 bases. Germline values: CDR1 MNHEY, CDR2 SMNVEV (reference sequence). This CDR3 region has 13 residues. V was pared by 4 bases and J by 8 bases, with 2 bases of the junction left unmatched. The CDR3 loop is CASSWDRGRGYTF. The DNA of the CDR3 is TGTGCCAGCAGTTGGGACAGGGGGCGAGGCTACACCTTC.

This clone has ten or more counts. This chain links TRBV11-2 with TRBJ2-7; TRBD1 matches 8 bases. From germline, CDR1 is SGHAT and CDR2 FQNNGV. This CDR3 contains 15 residues. The ends lost 4 bases at V and 0 bases at J; junction bases unmatched: 5. The CDR3 loop is CASSSRDRISYEQYF. CDR3 coding DNA: TGTGCCAGCAGCTCTAGGGACAGGATCTCCTACGAGCAGTACTTC.

This clone is a singleton in its sample. This may come from a read error, since a much larger clone is one base off. The V and J genes are TRBV6-1 and TRBJ2-3; TRBD2 aligns across 12 bases. Germline lookup yields CDR1 MNHNS and CDR2 SASEGT. The ends lost 10 bases at V and 3 bases at J; junction bases unmatched: 8. The CDR3 consists of 15 residues. CDR3 residues: CANKRLAGVTDTQYF. The CDR3 DNA sequence: TGTGCCAACAAGCGACTAGCGGGAGTAACAGATACGCAGTATTTT.

The chain recombines TRBV2 with TRBJ2-7; perhaps TRBD1 as D (6 bases). Germline V gives CDR1 SNHLY, CDR2 FYNNEI. There are 13 residues in the CDR3. Trimming stripped 3 bases from V and 4 bases from J, with 10 bases between. CDR3 region: CASSEGHSYEQYF. Written as DNA, the CDR3 is TGTGCCAGCAGTGAGGGACACTCATACGAGCAGTACTTC.

The chain carries TRBV19 and TRBJ1-2, with D possibly TRBD1 on 6 matching bases. Trimming took 3 bases from V and 7 from J, leaving 15 bases between them. The CDR3 runs 14 residues. Germline V gene data show CDR1 as LNHDA and CDR2 as SQIVND (reference sequence). The CDR3 loop is CASSMYRVISGYTF. The CDR3 DNA is TGTGCCAGTAGTATGTACAGGGTTATCTCTGGCTACACCTTC.

The chain carries TRBV4-1 and TRBJ1-5; tentative D call: TRBD1 (5 bases). Per germline, CDR1 MGHRA and CDR2 YSYEKL. With 3 bases removed from V and 3 bases from J, the gap between germline ends came to 15 bases. This CDR3 comprises 16 residues. The CDR3 reads CASSQVGLTVNQPQHF. The CDR3 DNA sequence: TGCGCCAGCAGCCAGGTGGGACTGACTGTCAATCAGCCCCAGCATTTT.

The rearrangement joins TRBV11-3 to TRBJ2-3, with 9 bases aligning to TRBD2. Germline loops: CDR1 SGHNT, CDR2 YENEEA. The CDR3 loop spans 15 amino acids. V dropped 1 base and J dropped 6; count of bases not matched to a gene: 5. Written as DNA, the CDR3 is TGTGCCAGCAGCTTAGGCGGGAGGGCCTTGGATACGCAGTATTTT. Encoded protein: CASSLGGRALDTQYF.

The gene calls are TRBV5-1 and TRBJ2-7; 10 bases align to TRBD2. This CDR3 contains 15 residues. From germline, CDR1 is SGHRS and CDR2 YFSETQ. The V gene end was trimmed by 3 bases and the J gene end by 4 bases; junction bases not matched to a gene: 7. CDR3 sequence reads: CASSWLAGGSYEQYF. CDR3 bases: TGCGCCAGCAGCTGGTTAGCGGGAGGCTCTTACGAGCAGTACTTC.

The CDR3 reads CASSLVGRGGETQYF. CDR3 DNA: TGTGCCAGCAGTCTCGTGGGGAGGGGGGGAGAGACCCAGTACTTC. The chain recombines TRBV27 with TRBJ2-5; possibly TRBD2 for D (7 bases). This CDR3 has 15 residues. V gave up 5 bases and J gave up 4 bases, with 17 bases separating them. CDR1 and CDR2 from the germline V gene are MNHEY and SMNVEV (reference sequence).

Only one count was recorded for this clone. V and J are TRBV27 and TRBJ2-7, with 8 bases fitting TRBD2. CDR1 and CDR2 from the germline V gene are MNHEY and SMNVEV (reference sequence). The length of the CDR3 is 13 residues. Unmatched junction bases numbered 6, after V lost 5 bases and J lost 6 bases. CDR3 loop: CASSISGMAEQYF. In nucleotides, the CDR3 is TGTGCCAGCAGTATTAGCGGGATGGCCGAGCAGTACTTC.